Only a few counts were recorded for the clone carrying this TCR beta chain. Its antigen is currently unknown. V shed 2 bases and J shed 1 base, with 9 bases lying between them. This CDR3 is 14 amino acids long. Germline CDR1 and CDR2: SGHRS and YFSETQ. This entry is derived from a study of response to subunit inactivated influenza vaccine. Study findings and constraints: Few new T cells, the authors suggested, are recruited by each seasonal influenza vaccination.

MiXCR, applied by TCRdb to the RT-PCR reads, yields one record per CDR3 protein. The sample has 400,000 to 650,000 distinct CDR3 sequences, 6.5% to 8% seen once. The rearrangement uses TRBV5-1 and TRBJ1-1; the D gene is possibly TRBD1 (6 bases). The specimen was PBMCs from blood, collected around 2 years after vaccination. The receptor was isolated from a man aged 50-75 years who received an inactivated influenza vaccine. Here the CDR3 reads CASSFQTGNTEAFF. CDR3 nucleotides: TGCGCCAGCAGCTTCCAGACAGGGAACACTGAAGCTTTCTTT.